Listed here are 24 T cell receptor beta chains from one sample, sequenced in a study of blood T cell repertoires in COVID-19. The protocol was immunoSEQ multiplex PCR, while the TCRdb copy is restricted to in-frame clones and leaves out a portion. Among almost 200,000 clones, around 92% were seen once, and the ten largest hold approximately 8%. The sample taken for sequencing was PBMCs or T cells enriched from blood (not recorded which). The receptors stem from a woman between 18 and 29 years old who had recovered from COVID-19.

The V and J genes are TRBV7-8 and TRBJ1-1; D gene ambiguous. This CDR3 has 13 amino acids. Germline V gene lookup returns CDR1 SGHVS and CDR2 FQNEAQ. The V end was cut by 2 bases, the J end by 3 bases, with 7 bases between. The chain's CDR3 is CASSLQKYTEAFF. The DNA for the CDR3 is TGTGCCAGCAGCTTACAGAAGTACACTGAAGCTTTCTTT.

The rearrangement links TRBV30 to TRBJ2-5; 12 positions agree with TRBD2. The CDR3 contains 14 residues. After removal of 3 bases from V and 4 bases from J, the junction contained 3 bases not matched to a gene. The germline CDR1 and CDR2 sequences are GTSNPN and SVGIG (reference sequence). CDR3 in DNA: TGTGCCTGGAGCCTAGCGGGGGGGATAGAGACCCAGTACTTC. Encoded protein: CAWSLAGGIETQYF. Together with reference TRBV30 and TRBJ2-5, the CDR3 gives the full variable domain: SQTIHQWPATLVQPVGSPLSLECTVEGTSNPNLYWYRQAAGRGLQLLFYSVGIGQISSEVPQNLSASRPQDRQFILSSKKLLLSDSGFYLCAWSLAGGIETQYFGPGTRLLVL.

This chain connects TRBV5-1 to TRBJ1-1; unclear D gene. There are 11 residues in the CDR3. Deletions cut 8 bases from V and 0 bases from J, with 5 bases between. From germline, CDR1 is SGHRS and CDR2 YFSETQ. CDR3 in amino acids: CASILNTEAFF. The CDR3 DNA reads as TGCGCCAGTATATTGAACACTGAAGCTTTCTTT.

V is TRBV6-5 and J is TRBJ1-1; 7 nucleotides match TRBD1. The CDR3 has 14 residues. The V gene's germline CDR1 is MNHEY and CDR2 SVGAGI. The junction had 11 bases not matched to a gene; V was cut back by 7 bases and J by 6 bases. The CDR3, as DNA: TGTGCCAGCACTCGGGACAGCCAGGTCTCTGAAGCTTTCTTT. Translation: CASTRDSQVSEAFF.

The chain carries TRBV24-1 and TRBJ1-2, with a weak D call TRBD1 (5 bases). V shed 4 bases and J shed 8 bases, with 13 bases lying between them. Germline lookup yields CDR1 KGHDR and CDR2 SFDVKD. This CDR3 region has 13 residues. The CDR3 reads CATSDSGTWGYTF. Here the CDR3 DNA reads TGTGCCACCAGTGACTCAGGGACTTGGGGCTACACCTTC.

This chain uses TRBV30 with TRBJ2-5; 8 bases agree with TRBD2. The junction had 7 bases not matched to a gene; V was cut back by 0 bases and J by 1 base. The CDR3 covers 16 residues. CDR1 and CDR2 from the germline V gene are GTSNPN and SVGIG (reference sequence). The CDR3 sequence is CAWSVRERGFQETQYF. The CDR3 DNA reads TGTGCCTGGAGTGTACGAGAGCGGGGGTTCCAAGAGACCCAGTACTTC.

The CDR3 reads CASSLADSAGDTEAFF. CDR3 coding DNA: TGTGCCAGCAGCTTGGCCGACTCAGCGGGGGACACTGAAGCTTTCTTT. V is TRBV5-4 and J is TRBJ1-1; perhaps TRBD1 as D (5 bases). The CDR3 has 16 residues. The germline V gene encodes CDR1 SGHNT and CDR2 YYREEE (reference sequence). V was cut by 0 bases and J by 3 bases, with 15 bases left in between. Combining the CDR3 with reference TRBV5-4 and TRBJ1-1 gives the whole variable domain ETGVTQSPTHLIKTRGQQVTLRCSSQSGHNTVSWYQQALGQGPQFIFQYYREEENGRGNFPPRFSGLQFPNYSSELNVNALELDDSALYLCASSLADSAGDTEAFFGQGTRLTVV.

The CDR3 DNA reads TGTGCCAGTAAGGAGTCGGGCATTCAGTACTTC. As protein: CASKESGIQYF. This chain links TRBV19 with TRBJ2-4; D not resolved. Trimming took 7 bases from V and 9 from J, leaving 10 bases between them. Germline V lookup: CDR1 LNHDA, CDR2 SQIVND (reference sequence). The CDR3 is made up of 11 amino acids.

This sequence joins TRBV28 and TRBJ2-5, with 9 positions matching TRBD1. The ends lost 4 bases at V and 4 bases at J; junction bases unmatched: 10. The CDR3 extends over 16 amino acids. Per germline, CDR1 MDHEN and CDR2 SYDVKM. As DNA, the CDR3 is TGTGCCAGCAGTTCAACTAAGACAGGGGGGCCAGAGACCCAGTACTTC. Translation gives CASSSTKTGGPETQYF.

This clone is medium-sized in the sample. This chain's CDR3 is CASGLGDRGRQETQYF. The CDR3 DNA follows: TGTGCTAGTGGTTTGGGGGACAGGGGGCGCCAAGAGACCCAGTACTTC. The chain is built from TRBV12-5 and TRBJ2-5; 12 bases are a match to TRBD1. Looked up from germline, CDR1 is LGHNT and CDR2 is FRNRAP. With V trimmed by 1 base and J by 1 base, 1 base remained unmatched. CDR3 length: 16 residues. The full variable domain, in which reference TRBV12-5 and TRBJ2-5 provide the parts outside the CDR3, is DARVTQTPRHKVTEMGQEVTMRCQPILGHNTVFWYRQTMMQGLELLAYFRNRAPLDDSGMPKDRFSAEMPDATLATLKIQPSEPRDSAVYFCASGLGDRGRQETQYFGPGTRLLVL.

Here the CDR3 reads CATSRDRNTIYF. The CDR3 DNA is TGTGCCACCAGCAGAGATCGGAACACCATATATTTT. The rearrangement joins TRBV15 to TRBJ1-3, with no clear D. Per germline, CDR1 LNHNV and CDR2 YYDKDF (reference sequence). The V end was cut by 0 bases, the J end by 7 bases, with 4 bases between. There are 12 residues in the CDR3.

The V gene is TRBV4-1, the J gene TRBJ1-6; 9 nucleotides match TRBD1. V lost 3 bases to trimming and J lost 10 bases; unmatched junction nucleotides: 4. CDR1 and CDR2 (germline): MGHRA, YSYEKL. CDR3 length: 14 amino acids. The CDR3 is CASSHRQGESPLHF. The CDR3 coding sequence is TGCGCCAGCAGCCACCGACAGGGGGAATCACCCCTCCACTTT.

This chain joins TRBV19 and TRBJ2-3, with D hard to call. The germline V and J ends were trimmed by 1 base and 0 bases, with 5 bases remaining between them. CDR3 length: 14 residues. The germline CDR1 and CDR2 sequences are LNHDA and SQIVND (reference sequence). The chain's CDR3 is CASSIGASTDTQYF. The CDR3 DNA is TGTGCCAGTAGTATAGGAGCGAGCACAGATACGCAGTATTTT.

V usage is TRBV9 and J usage is TRBJ2-2; TRBD2 might be the D (6 bases). Germline CDR1 and CDR2: SGDLS and YYNGEE. The V gene lost 2 bases and the J gene lost 4 bases, with 18 bases spanning the gap. The CDR3 has 17 residues. The CDR3 nucleotides are TGTGCCAGCAGCGTTCGGTTGGGAGGTTTGGTCACCGGGGAGCTGTTTTTT. As protein: CASSVRLGGLVTGELFF. The full variable domain, in which reference TRBV9 and TRBJ2-2 provide the parts outside the CDR3, is DSGVTQTPKHLITATGQRVTLRCSPRSGDLSVYWYQQSLDQGLQFLIQYYNGEERAKGNILERFSAQQFPDLHSELNLSSLELGDSALYFCASSVRLGGLVTGELFFGEGSRLTVL.

The chain employs TRBV28 and TRBJ1-4; D possibly corresponds to TRBD1 (5 bases). The CDR3 length is 15 residues. Germline-derived CDR1 and CDR2 are MDHEN and SYDVKM. V lost 3 bases to trimming and J lost 3 bases, with 11 bases between them. The CDR3 DNA reads as TGTGCCAGCAGTTTTGGCGGGGCTTCTAATGAAAAACTGTTTTTT. It encodes CASSFGGASNEKLFF.

The CDR3 bases are TGTGCCAGCAGTTACAACAGGGGGTCCCTCGAGCAGTACTTC. Translating gives CASSYNRGSLEQYF. The chain couples TRBV6-5 to TRBJ2-7, with 8 nucleotides matching TRBD1. There are 14 residues in the CDR3. CDR1 is MNHEY and CDR2 is SVGAGI in the germline V gene. J lost 6 bases, V lost 2 bases, and 6 bases had no gene match.

The V gene is TRBV19, the J gene TRBJ2-7; D ambiguous. The CDR3 totals 14 residues. Germline V gene sequence: CDR1 LNHDA, CDR2 SQIVND (reference sequence). Trimming stripped 7 bases from V and 0 bases from J, with 13 bases between. The DNA for the CDR3 is TGTGCCAGTAAAGACAAACTTACCTCCTACGAGCAGTACTTC. Translation: CASKDKLTSYEQYF.

This clone was detected only once. The genes are TRBV4-1 and TRBJ2-5, with 9 bases lining up with TRBD1. The germline CDR1 and CDR2 sequences are MGHRA and YSYEKL. The CDR3 is 17 amino acids. Germline trimming cut 4 bases from V and 5 bases from J; bases unmatched to any gene: 14. In DNA, the CDR3 is TGCGCCAGCAGCCCAATGGGACAGGGAATGTTAGATGAGACCCAGTACTTC. Translated: CASSPMGQGMLDETQYF.

The chain couples TRBV19 to TRBJ1-5; the D is unclear. CDR1 is LNHDA and CDR2 is SQIVND in the germline V gene (reference sequence). V lost 7 bases, J lost 4 bases, and 14 bases lay in between. The CDR3 contains 14 residues. The CDR3 sequence is CASTTRGLNQPQHF. CDR3 nucleotide sequence: TGTGCCAGTACCACTAGAGGGTTAAATCAGCCCCAGCATTTT.

V and J are TRBV12-3 or TRBV12-4 and TRBJ2-1; TRBD2 might be the D (5 bases). The CDR3 totals 13 residues. Trimming shortened V by 0 bases and J by 9 bases, and 9 bases separated the two germline ends. This CDR3 reads CASSLATSIEQFF. Written as DNA, the CDR3 is TGTGCCAGCAGTTTAGCAACTAGTATTGAGCAGTTCTTC.

The rearrangement links TRBV7-2 to TRBJ2-1; D not certain. Trimming cost V 4 bases and J 5 bases, with 9 bases left between them. The CDR3 sequence is 13 residues long. Germline CDR1 and CDR2: SGHTA and FQGNSA. The CDR3 here is CASSSRRDNEQFF. DNA of the CDR3: TGTGCCAGCAGCTCCCGCCGAGACAATGAGCAGTTCTTC.

The rearrangement joins TRBV7-9 to TRBJ2-1; 9 positions agree with TRBD1. CDR1 is SEHNR and CDR2 is FQNEAQ in the germline V gene (reference sequence). This CDR3 region has 14 residues. J was trimmed by 6 bases and V by 3 bases; bases with no gene match: 3. The CDR3: CASSLLTGGNEQFF. The CDR3 nucleotides read TGTGCCAGCAGCTTGTTGACAGGGGGCAATGAGCAGTTCTTC.

The CDR3 reads CASRSGAVIHGEQYF. The CDR3 nucleotides read TGTGCCAGCAGGAGCGGCGCGGTCATACATGGCGAGCAGTACTTC. The chain links TRBV28 to TRBJ2-7; a possible D gene is TRBD2 (5 bases). CDR1 MDHEN and CDR2 SYDVKM come from the germline V gene. There are 15 residues in the CDR3. V lost 6 bases, J lost 6 bases, and 21 bases lay in between.

This chain joins TRBV3-1 (or the pseudogene TRBV3-2) and TRBJ1-2; D is unresolved. Trimming took 0 bases from V and 7 from J, leaving 3 bases between them. Germline CDR1 reads LGHDT; CDR2 reads YNNKEL (reference sequence). CDR3 length equals 11 residues. The CDR3 nucleotides are TGTGCCAGCAGCCAAGAGAGTGGCTACACCTTC. Its protein is CASSQESGYTF.